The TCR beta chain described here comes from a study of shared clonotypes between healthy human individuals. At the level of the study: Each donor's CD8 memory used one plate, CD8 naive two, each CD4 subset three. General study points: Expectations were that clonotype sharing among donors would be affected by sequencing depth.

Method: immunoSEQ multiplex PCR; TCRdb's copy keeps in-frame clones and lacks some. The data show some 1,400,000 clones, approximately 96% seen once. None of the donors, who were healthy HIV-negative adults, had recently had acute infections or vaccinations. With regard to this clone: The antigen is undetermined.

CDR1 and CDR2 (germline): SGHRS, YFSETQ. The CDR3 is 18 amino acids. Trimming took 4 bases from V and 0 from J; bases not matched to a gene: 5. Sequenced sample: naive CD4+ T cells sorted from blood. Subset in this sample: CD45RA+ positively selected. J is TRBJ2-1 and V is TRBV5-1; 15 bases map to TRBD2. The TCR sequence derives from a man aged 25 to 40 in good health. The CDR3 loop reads CASSKGLAGGLSYNEQFF. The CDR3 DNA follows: TGCGCCAGCAGCAAGGGACTAGCGGGAGGCCTCTCCTACAATGAGCAGTTCTTC.